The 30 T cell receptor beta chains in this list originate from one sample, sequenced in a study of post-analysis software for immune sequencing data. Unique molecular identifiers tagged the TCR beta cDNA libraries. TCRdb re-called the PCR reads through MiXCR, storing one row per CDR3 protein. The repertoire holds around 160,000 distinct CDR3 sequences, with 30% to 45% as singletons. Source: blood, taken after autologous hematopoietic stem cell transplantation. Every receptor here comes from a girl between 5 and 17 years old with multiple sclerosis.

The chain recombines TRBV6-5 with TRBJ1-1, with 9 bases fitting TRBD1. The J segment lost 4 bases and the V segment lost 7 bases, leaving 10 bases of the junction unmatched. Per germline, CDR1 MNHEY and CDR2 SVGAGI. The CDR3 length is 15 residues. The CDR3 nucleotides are TGTGCCAGCACTAACAGGGGGCGGATAACCACTGAAGCTTTCTTT. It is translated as CASTNRGRITTEAFF.

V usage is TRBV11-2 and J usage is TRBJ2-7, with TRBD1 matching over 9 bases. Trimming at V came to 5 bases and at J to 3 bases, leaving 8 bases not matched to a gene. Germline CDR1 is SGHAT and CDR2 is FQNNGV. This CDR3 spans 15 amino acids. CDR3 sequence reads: CASSPGDRVNYEQYF. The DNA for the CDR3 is TGTGCCAGCAGCCCCGGGGACAGGGTCAACTACGAGCAGTACTTC. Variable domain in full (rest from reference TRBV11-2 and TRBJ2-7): EAGVAQSPRYKIIEKRQSVAFWCNPISGHATLYWYQQILGQGPKLLIQFQNNGVVDDSQLPKDRFSAERLKGVDSTLKIQPAKLEDSAVYLCASSPGDRVNYEQYFGPGTRLTVT.

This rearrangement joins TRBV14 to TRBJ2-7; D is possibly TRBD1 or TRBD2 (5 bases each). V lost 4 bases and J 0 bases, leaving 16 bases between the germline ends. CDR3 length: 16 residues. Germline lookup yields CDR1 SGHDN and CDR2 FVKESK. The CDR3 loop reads CASSPVGEGTSYEQYF. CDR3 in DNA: TGTGCCAGCAGCCCCGTGGGCGAGGGGACCTCCTACGAGCAGTACTTC.

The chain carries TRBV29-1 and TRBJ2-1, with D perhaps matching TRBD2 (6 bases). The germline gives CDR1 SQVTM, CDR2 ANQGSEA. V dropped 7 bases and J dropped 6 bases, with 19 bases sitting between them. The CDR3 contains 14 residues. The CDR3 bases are TGCAGCGCCCGGGCGGGACTCATGGGCAATGAGCAGTTCTTC. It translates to CSARAGLMGNEQFF.

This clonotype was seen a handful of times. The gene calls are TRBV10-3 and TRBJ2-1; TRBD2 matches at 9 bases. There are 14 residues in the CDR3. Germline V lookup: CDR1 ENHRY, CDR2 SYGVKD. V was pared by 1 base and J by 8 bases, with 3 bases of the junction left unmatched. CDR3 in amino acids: CAISELLAGDEQFF. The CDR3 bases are TGTGCCATCAGTGAGTTACTAGCGGGCGATGAGCAGTTCTTC.

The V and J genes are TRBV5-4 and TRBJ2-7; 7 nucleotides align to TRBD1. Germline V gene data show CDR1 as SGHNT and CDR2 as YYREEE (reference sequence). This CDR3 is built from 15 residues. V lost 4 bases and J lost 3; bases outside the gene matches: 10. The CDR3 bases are TGTGCCAGCAGCCCATCGACAGGGAAGAGCTACGAGCAGTACTTC. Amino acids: CASSPSTGKSYEQYF.

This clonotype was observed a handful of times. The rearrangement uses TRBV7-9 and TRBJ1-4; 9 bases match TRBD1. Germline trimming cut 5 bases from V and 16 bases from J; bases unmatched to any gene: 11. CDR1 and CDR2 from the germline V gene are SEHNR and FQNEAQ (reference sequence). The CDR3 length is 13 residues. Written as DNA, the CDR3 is TGTGCCAGCAGCCCTAAAGGGGGGACAGGGAAGTTTTTT. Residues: CASSPKGGTGKFF.

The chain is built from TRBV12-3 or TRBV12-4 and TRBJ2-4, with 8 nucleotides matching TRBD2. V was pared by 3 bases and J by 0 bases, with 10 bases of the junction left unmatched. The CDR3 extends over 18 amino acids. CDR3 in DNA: TGTGCCAGCAGTTTTAGTCGGTTAGCGGGATTAGCCAAAAACATTCAGTACTTC. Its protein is CASSFSRLAGLAKNIQYF.

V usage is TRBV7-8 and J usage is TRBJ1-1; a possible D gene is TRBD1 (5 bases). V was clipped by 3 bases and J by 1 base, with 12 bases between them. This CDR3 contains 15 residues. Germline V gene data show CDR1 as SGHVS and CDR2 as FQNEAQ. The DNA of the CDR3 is TGTGCCAGCAGCTTCGGGGCCAGCACGAACACTGAAGCTTTCTTT. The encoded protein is CASSFGASTNTEAFF.

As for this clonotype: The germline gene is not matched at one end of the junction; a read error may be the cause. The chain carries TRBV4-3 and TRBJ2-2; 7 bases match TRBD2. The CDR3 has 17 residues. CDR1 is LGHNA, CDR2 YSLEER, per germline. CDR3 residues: CASSQGAGLGNTGGLFF. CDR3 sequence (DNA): TGCGCCAGCAGCCAAGGAGCGGGACTCGGGAACACCGGGGGGCTGTTTTTT.

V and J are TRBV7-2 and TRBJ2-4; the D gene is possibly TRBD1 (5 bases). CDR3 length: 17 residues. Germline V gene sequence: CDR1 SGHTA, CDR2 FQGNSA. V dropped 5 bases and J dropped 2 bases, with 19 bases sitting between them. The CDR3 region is CASSQGSPWATKNIQYF. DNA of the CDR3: TGTGCCAGCAGCCAGGGTTCGCCGTGGGCGACCAAAAACATTCAGTACTTC.

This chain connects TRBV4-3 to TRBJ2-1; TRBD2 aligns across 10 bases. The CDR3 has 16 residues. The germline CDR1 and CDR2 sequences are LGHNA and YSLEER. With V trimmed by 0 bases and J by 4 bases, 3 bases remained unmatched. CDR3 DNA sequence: TGCGCCAGCAGCCAAGAGGTAGCGGGAGGTTACAATGAGCAGTTCTTC. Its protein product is CASSQEVAGGYNEQFF.

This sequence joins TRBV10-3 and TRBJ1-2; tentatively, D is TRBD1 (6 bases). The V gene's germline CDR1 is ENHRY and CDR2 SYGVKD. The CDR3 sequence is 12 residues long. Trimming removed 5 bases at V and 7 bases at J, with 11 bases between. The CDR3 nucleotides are TGTGCCATCAGTAAACAGGGATCTGGCTACACCTTC. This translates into CAISKQGSGYTF.

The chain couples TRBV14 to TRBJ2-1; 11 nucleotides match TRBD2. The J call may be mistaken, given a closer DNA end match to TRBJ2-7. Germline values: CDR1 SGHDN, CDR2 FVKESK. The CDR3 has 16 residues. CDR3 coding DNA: TGTGCCAGCACCAATAGCGGGAGGGGGGACTACAATGAGCAGTACTTC. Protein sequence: CASTNSGRGDYNEQYF.

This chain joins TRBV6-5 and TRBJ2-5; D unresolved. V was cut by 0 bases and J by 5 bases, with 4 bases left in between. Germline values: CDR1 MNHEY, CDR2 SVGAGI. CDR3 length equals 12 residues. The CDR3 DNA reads TGTGCCAGCAGTTACTCGATGGAGACCCAGTACTTC. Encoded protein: CASSYSMETQYF.

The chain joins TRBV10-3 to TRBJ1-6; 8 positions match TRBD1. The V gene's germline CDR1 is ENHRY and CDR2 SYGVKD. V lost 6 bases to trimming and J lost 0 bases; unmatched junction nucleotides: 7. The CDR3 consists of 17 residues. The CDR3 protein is CAISDRTGSSYNSPLHF. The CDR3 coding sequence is TGTGCCATCAGCGACCGGACAGGGAGCTCCTATAATTCACCCCTCCACTTT.

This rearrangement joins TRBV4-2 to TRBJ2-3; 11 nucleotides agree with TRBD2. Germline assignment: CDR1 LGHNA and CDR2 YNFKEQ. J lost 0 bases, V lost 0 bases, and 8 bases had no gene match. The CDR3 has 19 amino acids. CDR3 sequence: CASSQDPLAGGVSTDTQYF. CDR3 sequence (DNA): TGTGCCAGCAGCCAAGACCCTCTAGCGGGGGGTGTGAGCACAGATACGCAGTATTTT.

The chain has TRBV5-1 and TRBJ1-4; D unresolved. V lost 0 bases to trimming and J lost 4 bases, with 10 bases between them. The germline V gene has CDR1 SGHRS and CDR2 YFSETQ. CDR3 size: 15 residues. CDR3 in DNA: TGCGCCAGCAGCTTGGACCCGAGCTATAATGAAAAACTGTTTTTT. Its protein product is CASSLDPSYNEKLFF.

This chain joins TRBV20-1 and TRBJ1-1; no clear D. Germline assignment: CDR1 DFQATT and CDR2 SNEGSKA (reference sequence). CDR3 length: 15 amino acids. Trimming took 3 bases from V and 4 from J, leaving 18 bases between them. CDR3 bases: TGCAGTGCTAGGTGGGAGTCCTTAGCGGGCACTGAAGCTTTCTTT. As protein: CSARWESLAGTEAFF.

The CDR3, as DNA: TGTGCCAGCAGGGAGAATCAGCCCCAGCATTTT. This gives the protein CASRENQPQHF. This sequence joins TRBV6-1 and TRBJ1-5, with no clear D. V was shortened by 6 bases and J by 4 bases, with 4 bases between the two germline ends. The germline CDR1 and CDR2 sequences are MNHNS and SASEGT. This CDR3 region has 11 residues.

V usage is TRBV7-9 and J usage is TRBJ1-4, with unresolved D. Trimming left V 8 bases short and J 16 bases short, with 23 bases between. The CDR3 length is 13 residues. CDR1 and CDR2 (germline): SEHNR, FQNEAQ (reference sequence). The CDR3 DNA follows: TGTGCCAGCCCTGCGGTTGCCCCTCAATGCGAGTTTTTT. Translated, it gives CASPAVAPQCEFF.

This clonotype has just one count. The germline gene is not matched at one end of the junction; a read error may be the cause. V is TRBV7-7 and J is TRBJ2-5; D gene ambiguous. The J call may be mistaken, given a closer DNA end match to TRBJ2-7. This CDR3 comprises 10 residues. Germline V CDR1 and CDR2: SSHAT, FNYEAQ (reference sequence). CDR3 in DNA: TGTGCTAGCAGCGTCGACGAGCAGTACTTC. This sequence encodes CASSVDEQYF.

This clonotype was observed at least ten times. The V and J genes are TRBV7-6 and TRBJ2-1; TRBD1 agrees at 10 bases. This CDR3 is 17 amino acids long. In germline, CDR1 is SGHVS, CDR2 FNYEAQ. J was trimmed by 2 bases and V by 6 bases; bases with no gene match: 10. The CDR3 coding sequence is TGTGCCAGCAGTTGGACCTCCGGGACAGGGGCCTACAATGAGCAGTTCTTC. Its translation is CASSWTSGTGAYNEQFF.

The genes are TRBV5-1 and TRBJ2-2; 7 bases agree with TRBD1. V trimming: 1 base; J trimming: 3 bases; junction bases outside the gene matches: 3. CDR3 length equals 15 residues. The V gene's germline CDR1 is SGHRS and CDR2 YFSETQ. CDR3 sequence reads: CASSLSQGDTGELFF. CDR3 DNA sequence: TGCGCCAGCAGCTTGAGCCAGGGGGACACCGGGGAGCTGTTTTTT. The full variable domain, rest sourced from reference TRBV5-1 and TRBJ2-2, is KAGVTQTPRYLIKTRGQQVTLSCSPISGHRSVSWYQQTPGQGLQFLFEYFSETQRNKGNFPGRFSGRQFSNSRSEMNVSTLELGDSALYLCASSLSQGDTGELFFGEGSRLTVL.

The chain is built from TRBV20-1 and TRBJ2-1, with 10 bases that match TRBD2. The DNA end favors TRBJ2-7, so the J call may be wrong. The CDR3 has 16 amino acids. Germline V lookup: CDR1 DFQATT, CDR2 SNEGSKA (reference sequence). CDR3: CSAIGLAESSYNEQYF. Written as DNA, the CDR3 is TGCAGTGCTATAGGACTAGCGGAAAGCTCCTACAATGAGCAGTACTTC.

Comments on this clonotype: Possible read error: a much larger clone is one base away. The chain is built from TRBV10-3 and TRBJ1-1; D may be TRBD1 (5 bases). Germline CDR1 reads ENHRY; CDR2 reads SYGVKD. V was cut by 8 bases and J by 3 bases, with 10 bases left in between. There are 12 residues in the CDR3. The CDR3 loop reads CAIGTLDTEAFF. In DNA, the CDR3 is TGTGCCATCGGGACCCTGGACACTGAAGCTTTCTTT.

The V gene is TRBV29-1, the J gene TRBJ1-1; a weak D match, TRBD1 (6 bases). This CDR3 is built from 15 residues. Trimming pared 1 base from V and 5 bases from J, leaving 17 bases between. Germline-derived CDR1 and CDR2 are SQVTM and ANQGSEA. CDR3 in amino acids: CSVEVLAGQGTEAFF. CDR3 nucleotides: TGCAGCGTTGAAGTCCTGGCAGGGCAGGGGACTGAAGCTTTCTTT.

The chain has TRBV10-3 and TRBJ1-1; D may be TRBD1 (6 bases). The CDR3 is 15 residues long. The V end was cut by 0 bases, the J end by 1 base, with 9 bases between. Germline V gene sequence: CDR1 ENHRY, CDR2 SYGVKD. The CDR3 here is CAISESGTPNTEAFF. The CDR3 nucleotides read TGTGCCATCAGTGAGTCGGGGACACCGAACACTGAAGCTTTCTTT.

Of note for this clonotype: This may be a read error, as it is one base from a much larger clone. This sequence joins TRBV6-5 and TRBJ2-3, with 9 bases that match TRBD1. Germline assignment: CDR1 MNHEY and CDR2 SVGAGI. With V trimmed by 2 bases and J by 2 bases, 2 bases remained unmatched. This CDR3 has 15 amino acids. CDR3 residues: CASSYGTGNTDTQYF. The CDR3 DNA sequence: TGTGCCAGCAGTTACGGGACAGGGAACACAGATACGCAGTATTTT.

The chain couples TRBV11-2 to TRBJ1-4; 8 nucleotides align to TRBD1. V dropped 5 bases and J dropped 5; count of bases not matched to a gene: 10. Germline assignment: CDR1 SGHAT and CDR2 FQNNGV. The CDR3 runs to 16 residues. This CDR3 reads CASSPGQGGGNEKLFF. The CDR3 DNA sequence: TGTGCCAGCAGCCCTGGACAGGGCGGGGGGAATGAAAAACTGTTTTTT.